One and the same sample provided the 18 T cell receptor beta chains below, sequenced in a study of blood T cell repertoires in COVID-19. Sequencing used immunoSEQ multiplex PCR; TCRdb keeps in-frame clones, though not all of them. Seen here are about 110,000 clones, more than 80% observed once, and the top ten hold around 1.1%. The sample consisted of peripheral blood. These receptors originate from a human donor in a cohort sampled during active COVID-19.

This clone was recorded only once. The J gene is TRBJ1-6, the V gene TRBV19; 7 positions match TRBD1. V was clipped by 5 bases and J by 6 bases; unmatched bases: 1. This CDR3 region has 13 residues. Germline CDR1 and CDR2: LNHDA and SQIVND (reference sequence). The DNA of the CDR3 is TGTGCCAGTAGTCGGGACAGTAATTCACCCCTCCACTTT. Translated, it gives CASSRDSNSPLHF.

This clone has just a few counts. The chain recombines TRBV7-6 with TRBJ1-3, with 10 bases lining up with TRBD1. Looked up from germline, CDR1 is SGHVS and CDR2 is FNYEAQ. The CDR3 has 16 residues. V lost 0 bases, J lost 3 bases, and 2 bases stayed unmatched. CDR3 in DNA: TGTGCCAGCAGCTTAGCCGGGACAGGGGTTGGAAACACCATATATTTT. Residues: CASSLAGTGVGNTIYF.

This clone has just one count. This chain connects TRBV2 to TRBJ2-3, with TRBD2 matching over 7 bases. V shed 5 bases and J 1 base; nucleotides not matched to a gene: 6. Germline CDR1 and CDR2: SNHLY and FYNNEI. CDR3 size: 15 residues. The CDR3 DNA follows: TGTGCCAGCAGTCCGGGACTATCGGGCACAGATACGCAGTATTTT. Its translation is CASSPGLSGTDTQYF.

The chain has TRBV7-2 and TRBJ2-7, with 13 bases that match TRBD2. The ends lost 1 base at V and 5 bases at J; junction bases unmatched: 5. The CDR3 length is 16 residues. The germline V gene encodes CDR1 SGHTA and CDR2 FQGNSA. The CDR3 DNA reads TGTGCCAGCAGCTTAGAGGGGACTAGCGGGATCCACGAGCAGTACTTC. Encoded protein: CASSLEGTSGIHEQYF. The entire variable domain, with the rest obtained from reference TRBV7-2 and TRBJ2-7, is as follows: GAGVSQSPSNKVTEKGKDVELRCDPISGHTALYWYRQSLGQGLEFLIYFQGNSAPDKSGLPSDRFSAERTGGSVSTLTIQRTQQEDSAVYLCASSLEGTSGIHEQYFGPGTRLTVT.

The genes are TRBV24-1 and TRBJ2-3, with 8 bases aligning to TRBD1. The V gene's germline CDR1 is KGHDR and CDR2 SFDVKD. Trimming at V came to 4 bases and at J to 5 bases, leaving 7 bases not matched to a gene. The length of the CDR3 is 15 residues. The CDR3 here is CATSDPGGKLDTQYF. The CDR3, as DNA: TGTGCCACCAGTGACCCAGGGGGCAAATTAGATACGCAGTATTTT.

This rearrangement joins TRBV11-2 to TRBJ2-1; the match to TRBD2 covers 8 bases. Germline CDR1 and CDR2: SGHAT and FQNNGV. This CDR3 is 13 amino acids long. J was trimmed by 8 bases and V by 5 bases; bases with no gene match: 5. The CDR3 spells CASSRPGGHEQFF. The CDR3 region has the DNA TGTGCCAGCAGCCGACCGGGGGGGCATGAGCAGTTCTTC.

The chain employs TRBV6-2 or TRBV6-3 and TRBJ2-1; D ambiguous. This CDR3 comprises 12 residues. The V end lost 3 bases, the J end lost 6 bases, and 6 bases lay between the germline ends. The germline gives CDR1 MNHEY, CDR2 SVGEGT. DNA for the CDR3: TGTGCCAGCAGTTATAATGTCAATGAGCAGTTCTTC. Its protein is CASSYNVNEQFF.

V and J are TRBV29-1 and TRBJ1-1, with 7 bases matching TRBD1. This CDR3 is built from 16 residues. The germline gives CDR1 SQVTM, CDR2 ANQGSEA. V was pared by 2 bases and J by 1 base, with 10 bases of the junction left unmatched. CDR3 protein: CSVETIPGQQNTEAFF. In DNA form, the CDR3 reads TGCAGCGTTGAAACAATACCGGGACAGCAGAACACTGAAGCTTTCTTT.

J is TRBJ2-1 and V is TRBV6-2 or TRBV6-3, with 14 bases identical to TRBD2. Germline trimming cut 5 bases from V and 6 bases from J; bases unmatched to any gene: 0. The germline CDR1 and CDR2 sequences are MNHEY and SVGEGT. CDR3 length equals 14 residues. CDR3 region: CASSGLAGGNEQFF. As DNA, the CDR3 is TGTGCCAGCAGTGGACTAGCGGGAGGCAATGAGCAGTTCTTC.

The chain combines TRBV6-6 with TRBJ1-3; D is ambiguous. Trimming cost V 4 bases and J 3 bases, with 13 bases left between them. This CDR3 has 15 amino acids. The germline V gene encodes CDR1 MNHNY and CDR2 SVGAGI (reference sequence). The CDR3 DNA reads TGTGCCAGCAGTTCCCCTTCGGTTCGTGGAAACACCATATATTTT. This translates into CASSSPSVRGNTIYF.

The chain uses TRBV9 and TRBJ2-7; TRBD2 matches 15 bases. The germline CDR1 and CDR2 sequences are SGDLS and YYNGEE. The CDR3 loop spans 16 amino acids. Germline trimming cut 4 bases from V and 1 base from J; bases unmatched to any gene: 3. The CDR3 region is CASSQGLAGGSYEQYF. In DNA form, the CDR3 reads TGTGCCAGCAGCCAGGGACTAGCGGGGGGATCCTACGAGCAGTACTTC. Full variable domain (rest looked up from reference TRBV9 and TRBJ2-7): DSGVTQTPKHLITATGQRVTLRCSPRSGDLSVYWYQQSLDQGLQFLIQYYNGEERAKGNILERFSAQQFPDLHSELNLSSLELGDSALYFCASSQGLAGGSYEQYFGPGTRLTVT.

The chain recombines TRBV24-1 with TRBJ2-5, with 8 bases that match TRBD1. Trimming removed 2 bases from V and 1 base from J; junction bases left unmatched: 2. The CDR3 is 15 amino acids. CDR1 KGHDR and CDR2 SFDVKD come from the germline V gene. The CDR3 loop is CATSDSTGGQETQYF. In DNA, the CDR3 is TGTGCCACCAGTGATTCAACAGGGGGCCAAGAGACCCAGTACTTC.

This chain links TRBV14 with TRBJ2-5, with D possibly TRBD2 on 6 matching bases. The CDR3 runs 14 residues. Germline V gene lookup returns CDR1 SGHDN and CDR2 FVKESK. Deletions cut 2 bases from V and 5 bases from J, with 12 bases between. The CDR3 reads CASSQFGGRETQYF. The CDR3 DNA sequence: TGTGCCAGCAGCCAATTCGGGGGTCGTGAGACCCAGTACTTC.

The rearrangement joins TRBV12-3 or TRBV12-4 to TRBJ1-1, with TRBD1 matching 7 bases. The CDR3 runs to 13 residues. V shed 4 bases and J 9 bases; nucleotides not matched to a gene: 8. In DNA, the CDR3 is TGTGCCAGCAGTTACAGGGGATTAGGGCAAGCTTTCTTT. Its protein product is CASSYRGLGQAFF.

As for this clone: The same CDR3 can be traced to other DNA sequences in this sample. CDR3 loop: CASSPPAGMGYGYTF. The CDR3, as DNA: TGTGCCAGCTCACCACCGGCAGGGATGGGCTATGGCTACACCTTC. The chain has TRBV18 and TRBJ1-2, with D perhaps matching TRBD1 (5 bases). Between the trimmed V and J ends, which lost 0 bases and 4 bases, there was a span of 12 bases. The germline V gene has CDR1 KGHSH and CDR2 LQKENI. The CDR3 loop spans 15 amino acids.

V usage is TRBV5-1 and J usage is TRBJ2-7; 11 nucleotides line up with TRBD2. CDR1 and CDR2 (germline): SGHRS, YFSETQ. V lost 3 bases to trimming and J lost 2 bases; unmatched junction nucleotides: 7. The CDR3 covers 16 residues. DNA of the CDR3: TGCGCCAGCAGCTCGGGATCTAGCGGGGGGACCTACGAGCAGTACTTC. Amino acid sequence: CASSSGSSGGTYEQYF.

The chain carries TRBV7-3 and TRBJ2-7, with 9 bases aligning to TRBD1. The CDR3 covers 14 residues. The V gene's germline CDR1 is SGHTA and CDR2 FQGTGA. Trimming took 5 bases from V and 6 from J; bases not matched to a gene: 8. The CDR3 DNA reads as TGTGCCAGCAGCGCTACAGGGGGCCCTTCCGAGCAGTACTTC. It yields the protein CASSATGGPSEQYF.

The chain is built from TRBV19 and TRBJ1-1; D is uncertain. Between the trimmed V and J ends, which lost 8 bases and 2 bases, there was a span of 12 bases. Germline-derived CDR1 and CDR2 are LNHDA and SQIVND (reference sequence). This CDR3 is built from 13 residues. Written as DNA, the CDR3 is TGTGCCAGTGGAGTCGGGAGCAACACTGAAGCTTTCTTT. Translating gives CASGVGSNTEAFF.